This T cell receptor beta chain was recovered during a study of cytomegalovirus exposure and HLA in healthy donors. Findings and limits, study-wide: For TCR beta chains, V- and J-gene trimming was later linked to a missense DCLRE1C variant.

As concerns this clone: Its antigen is undetermined.

The primer mix had 60 Vbeta and 13 Jbeta primers. Data came from immunoSEQ multiplex PCR; TCRdb stores just in-frame clones and leaves some out. The sample gives under 200,000 clones, approximately 78% of which show up once; 13% to 15% is in the top ten. This CDR3 contains 10 residues. Germline V gene data show CDR1 as MDHEN and CDR2 as SYDVKM. The germline V and J ends were trimmed by 8 bases and 5 bases, with 7 bases remaining between them. Material: PBMCs. This chain connects TRBV28 to TRBJ2-7; no definite D call. The sequence derives from a woman aged 30 to 39 in good health and CMV-seropositive. CDR3 residues: CASGRNEQYF. The CDR3 region has the DNA TGTGCCAGCGGCAGGAACGAGCAGTACTTC.